The clone carrying this T cell receptor (beta chain) was found many times. The target antigen is unknown. The sample originates from a study of early T cells in non-severe SARS-CoV-2 infection. Across the study: Bulk RNA isolated from unsorted whole blood underwent sequencing; chains were not paired.

Germline V gene sequence: CDR1 SGHDN, CDR2 FVKESK. This CDR3 contains 16 residues. V was trimmed by 0 bases and J by 5 bases, leaving 15 bases between them. Broader study findings: There was a bias toward anti-spike CD8 responses in VDJdb matching, which missed private and CD4 specificities.

The library protocol tagged individual cDNA molecules with unique molecular identifiers. In TCRdb, the 5' RACE reads were re-called with MiXCR into one record per CDR3 protein. The data show fewer than 45,000 distinct CDR3 sequences, 5.8% seen once. The rearrangement links TRBV14 to TRBJ2-3; maybe TRBD1 (6 bases). This clonotype was sampled from an adult who was a healthcare worker with PCR-confirmed SARS-CoV-2 infection or an uninfected control (not recorded which). Sequenced sample: whole blood. Here the CDR3 reads CASSQEVRGIVDTQYF. The CDR3 DNA follows: TGTGCCAGCAGCCAAGAAGTGAGGGGGATTGTAGATACGCAGTATTTT.